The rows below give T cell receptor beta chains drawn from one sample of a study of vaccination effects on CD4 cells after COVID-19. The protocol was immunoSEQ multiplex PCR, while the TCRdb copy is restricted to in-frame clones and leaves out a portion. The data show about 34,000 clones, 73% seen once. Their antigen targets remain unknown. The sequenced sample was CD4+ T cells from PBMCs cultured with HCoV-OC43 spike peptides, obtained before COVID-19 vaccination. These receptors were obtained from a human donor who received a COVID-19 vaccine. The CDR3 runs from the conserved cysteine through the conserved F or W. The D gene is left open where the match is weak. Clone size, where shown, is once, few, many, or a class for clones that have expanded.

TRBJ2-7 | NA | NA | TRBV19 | CASSNSYEQYF | TGTGCCAGTAGTAACTCCTACGAGCAGTACTTC
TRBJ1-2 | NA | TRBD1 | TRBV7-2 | CASSLQTGTVYGYTF | TGTGCCAGCAGCTTACAGACCGGGACAGTCTATGGCTACACCTTC
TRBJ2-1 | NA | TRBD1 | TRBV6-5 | CASSYSGTGSNEQFF | TGTGCCAGCAGTTACTCGGGGACAGGTTCCAATGAGCAGTTCTTC
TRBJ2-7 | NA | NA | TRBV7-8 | CASSLVPHEQYF | TGTGCCAGCAGCTTAGTTCCCCACGAGCAGTACTTC
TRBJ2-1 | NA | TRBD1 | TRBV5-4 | CASSLGGQGPYNEQFF | TGTGCCAGCAGCTTGGGCGGACAGGGTCCATACAATGAGCAGTTCTTC
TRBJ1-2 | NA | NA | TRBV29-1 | CSVADGYTF | TGCAGCGTTGCGGATGGCTACACCTTC
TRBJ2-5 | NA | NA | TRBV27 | CASPPSLQETQYF | TGTGCCAGCCCTCCCTCCCTCCAAGAGACCCAGTACTTC
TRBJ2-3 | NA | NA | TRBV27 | CASSPRWLVVGDTQYF | TGTGCCAGCAGTCCTAGGTGGCTAGTAGTAGGAGATACGCAGTATTTT
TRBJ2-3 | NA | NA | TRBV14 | CASSQDFGRTGTDTQYF | TGTGCCAGCAGCCAAGATTTTGGGAGGACGGGCACAGATACGCAGTATTTT
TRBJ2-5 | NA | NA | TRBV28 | CASSSQETQYF | TGTGCCAGCAGTTCCCAGGAGACCCAGTACTTC
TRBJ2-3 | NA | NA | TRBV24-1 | CATRVGKDTQYF | TGTGCCACCAGAGTGGGAAAAGATACGCAGTATTTT
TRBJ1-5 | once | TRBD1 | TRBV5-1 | CASSSGQAGQPQHF | TGCGCCAGCAGCTCGGGACAGGCCGGGCAGCCCCAGCATTTT
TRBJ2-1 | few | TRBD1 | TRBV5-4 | CASSLDRQGRNNEQFF | TGTGCCAGCAGCTTGGACCGACAGGGGCGAAACAATGAGCAGTTCTTC
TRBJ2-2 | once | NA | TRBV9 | CASSVGLANTGELFF | TGTGCCAGCAGCGTCGGACTGGCGAACACCGGGGAGCTGTTTTTT
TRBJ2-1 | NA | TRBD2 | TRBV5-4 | CASSRSGGAEQFF | TGTGCCAGCAGCAGAAGCGGGGGGGCTGAGCAGTTCTTC
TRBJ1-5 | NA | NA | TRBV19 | CASSIDRGGVPQHF | TGTGCCAGTAGTATAGACCGGGGGGGGGTGCCCCAGCATTTT
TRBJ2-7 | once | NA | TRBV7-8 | CASSLADHEQYF | TGTGCCAGCAGCTTAGCGGATCACGAGCAGTACTTC
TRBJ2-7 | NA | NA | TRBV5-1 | CASSHPQGVAYEQYF | TGCGCCAGCAGCCACCCCCAGGGAGTTGCCTACGAGCAGTACTTC
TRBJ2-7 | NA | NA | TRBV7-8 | CASSRDILGTYEQYF | TGTGCCAGCAGCCGAGATATACTAGGAACCTACGAGCAGTACTTC
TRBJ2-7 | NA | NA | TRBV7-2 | CASSFGLMGRSEQYF | TGTGCCAGCAGCTTTGGGCTAATGGGTAGAAGCGAGCAGTACTTC
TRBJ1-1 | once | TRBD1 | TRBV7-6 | CASSLGQGNTEAFF | TGTGCCAGCAGCCTGGGACAGGGGAACACTGAAGCTTTCTTT
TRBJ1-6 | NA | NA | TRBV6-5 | CASSYSGPPLHF | TGTGCCAGCAGTTACTCAGGTCCACCCCTCCACTTT
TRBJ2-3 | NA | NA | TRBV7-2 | CASTRWGATDTQYF | TGTGCCAGCACCCGTTGGGGGGCCACAGATACGCAGTATTTT
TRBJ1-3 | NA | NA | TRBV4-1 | CASSQGPAGNTIYF | TGCGCCAGCAGCCAAGGCCCGGCTGGAAACACCATATATTTT